Listed here are 13 T cell receptor beta chains from one sample, sequenced in a study of T cell repertoires in cytomegalovirus infection. These receptors have no known antigen. MiXCR was run by TCRdb on the reads, yielding one entry per CDR3 protein. The sample holds around 340,000 distinct CDR3 sequences, about 28% seen once. Sequencing was performed on cultured PBMCs, taken from culture after CMV antigen stimulation. The receptors here all came from a human donor in good health (CMV status not recorded). Some clones in this sample may be carry-over from other donors' samples.

V gene TRBV11-2 combines with J gene TRBJ2-7; tentative D call: TRBD2 (5 bases). With 0 bases removed from V and 0 bases from J, the gap between germline ends came to 18 bases. The germline CDR1 and CDR2 sequences are SGHAT and FQNNGV. The CDR3 has 18 residues. Here the CDR3 reads CASSLDRVVRVSSYEQYF. The CDR3 bases are TGTGCCAGCAGCTTAGATCGTGTCGTGAGGGTAAGCTCCTACGAGCAGTACTTC.

The gene calls are TRBV10-3 and TRBJ1-2; maybe TRBD1 (6 bases). This CDR3 is 15 amino acids long. Deletions cut 7 bases from V and 6 bases from J, with 21 bases between. From germline, CDR1 is ENHRY and CDR2 SYGVKD. The chain's CDR3 is CAINKKRGAVDGYTF. CDR3 DNA sequence: TGTGCCATCAACAAAAAGCGGGGGGCAGTAGATGGCTACACCTTC.

This clonotype has just a few counts. V gene TRBV7-2 combines with J gene TRBJ2-4, with D perhaps matching TRBD1 (6 bases). V lost 1 base, J lost 9 bases, and 13 bases lay in between. Germline values: CDR1 SGHTA, CDR2 FQGNSA. The CDR3 spans 14 residues. This CDR3 reads CASSLGTALGIQYF. For the CDR3, the DNA is TGTGCCAGCAGCTTAGGGACAGCTCTCGGCATTCAGTACTTC.

The gene calls are TRBV6-5 and TRBJ1-2; a possible D gene is TRBD1 (5 bases). Trimming took 6 bases from V and 8 from J, leaving 16 bases between them. This CDR3 has 13 residues. CDR1 is MNHEY and CDR2 is SVGAGI in the germline V gene. CDR3 amino acids: CASSLPGEGGYTF. The DNA for the CDR3 is TGTGCCAGCAGCCTCCCGGGGGAGGGAGGCTACACCTTC.

The chain uses TRBV7-8 and TRBJ2-5; unclear D gene. Per germline, CDR1 SGHVS and CDR2 FQNEAQ. Between the trimmed V and J ends, which lost 3 bases and 0 bases, there was a span of 8 bases. The CDR3 totals 14 residues. The DNA of the CDR3 is TGTGCCAGCAGCTTTAGAGAGTACCAAGAGACCCAGTACTTC. Protein product: CASSFREYQETQYF.

J is TRBJ1-1 and V is TRBV18; D gene uncertain. V lost 6 bases to trimming and J lost 0 bases, with 14 bases between them. This CDR3 is built from 15 residues. Looked up from germline, CDR1 is KGHSH and CDR2 is LQKENI. As DNA, the CDR3 is TGTGCCAGCTCCCCCAGAGCCGCGATGAACACTGAAGCTTTCTTT. Translation: CASSPRAAMNTEAFF.

There are many counts of this clonotype. The genes are TRBV7-2 and TRBJ1-2; no reliable D call. Germline CDR1 reads SGHTA; CDR2 reads FQGNSA. The CDR3 totals 13 residues. The ends were cut back, 5 bases at V and 6 bases at J, with 13 bases in the middle. Written as DNA, the CDR3 is TGTGCCAGCAGCCGGAAGACGGTCGATGGCTACACCTTC. Protein sequence: CASSRKTVDGYTF.

This clonotype was observed a few times. The V and J genes are TRBV11-2 and TRBJ2-3, with 7 bases identical to TRBD1. The J segment lost 0 bases and the V segment lost 5 bases, leaving 11 bases of the junction unmatched. The CDR3 has 17 amino acids. CDR1 and CDR2 from the germline V gene are SGHAT and FQNNGV. The CDR3 protein is CASSETYRGASTDTQYF. The CDR3 coding sequence is TGTGCCAGCAGCGAAACATACAGGGGCGCCAGCACAGATACGCAGTATTTT.

This chain connects TRBV29-1 to TRBJ1-1; no firm D call. In germline, CDR1 is SQVTM, CDR2 ANQGSEA. Trimming cost V 6 bases and J 5 bases, with 7 bases left between them. The CDR3 extends over 10 amino acids. CDR3 in DNA: TGCAGCGTCCGGAAGACTGAAGCTTTCTTT. Translating it yields CSVRKTEAFF.

This clonotype has only a few counts. The J gene is TRBJ1-5, the V gene TRBV6-1; maybe TRBD1 (5 bases). The V gene lost 2 bases and the J gene lost 15 bases, with 11 bases spanning the gap. CDR3 length: 11 amino acids. The germline CDR1 and CDR2 sequences are MNHNS and SASEGT. CDR3 sequence reads: CASSEMTAPHF. CDR3 nucleotides: TGTGCCAGCAGTGAAATGACAGCCCCGCATTTT.

This clonotype was seen more than once but under ten times. This sequence joins TRBV7-8 and TRBJ1-4, with D maybe TRBD1 (5 bases). The CDR3 runs 15 residues. The V end lost 1 base, the J end lost 11 bases, and 17 bases lay between the germline ends. CDR1 is SGHVS and CDR2 is FQNEAQ in the germline V gene. CDR3 DNA: TGTGCCAGCAGCTTAGGGCCCAGGGAGGGTCATAAACTGTTTTTT. Residues: CASSLGPREGHKLFF.

This chain joins TRBV5-1 and TRBJ1-2; unclear D gene. This CDR3 is built from 14 residues. Trimming took off 0 bases at V and 2 bases at J, with 8 bases between the two ends. Germline-derived CDR1 and CDR2 are SGHRS and YFSETQ. CDR3 sequence reads: CASSLELSNYGYTF. CDR3 nucleotides: TGCGCCAGCAGCTTGGAACTGTCCAACTATGGCTACACCTTC.

J is TRBJ2-3 and V is TRBV27; TRBD1 agrees at 9 bases. The CDR3 sequence is 13 residues long. Germline loops: CDR1 MNHEY, CDR2 SMNVEV (reference sequence). J was trimmed by 6 bases and V by 8 bases; bases with no gene match: 6. The CDR3 loop is CASAGQGTDTQYF. In DNA, the CDR3 is TGTGCCAGCGCGGGACAGGGAACGGATACGCAGTATTTT.